The sequence of this T cell receptor beta chain was determined in a study of CD8+CD57+ T cells in acquired aplastic anemia. Study-wide background: Yields of DNA that came from sorted CD4+ and CD8+ cells averaged roughly 3.3 ug.

For sequencing, patients were chosen who had shown expansion of CD8+CD57+ cells by flow cytometry. The use of genomic DNA as template underpinned the TCR beta VDJ and CDR3 profiling. TCRdb re-called the reads with MiXCR, one entry per CDR3 protein. Of 150,000 to 200,000 distinct CDR3 sequences in the sample, 45% to 50% were seen once. The junction had 6 bases not matched to a gene; V was cut back by 4 bases and J by 6 bases. Germline V gene sequence: CDR1 LNHDA, CDR2 SQIVND (reference sequence). The CDR3 is 15 residues long. The receptor was isolated from a human donor with aplastic anemia. The material sequenced was sorted CD4+, CD8+, or CD8+CD57+ T cells (not recorded which) from PBMCs. V and J are TRBV19 and TRBJ2-1; 10 bases are shared with TRBD2. The CDR3 nucleotides are TGTGCCAGTAGTACACTAGCGGGGAACCCCAATGAGCAGTTCTTC. Its protein is CASSTLAGNPNEQFF. The full variable domain, completed using reference TRBV19 and TRBJ2-1, is DGGITQSPKYLFRKEGQNVTLSCEQNLNHDAMYWYRQDPGQGLRLIYYSQIVNDFQKGDIAEGYSVSREKKESFPLTVTSAQKNPTAFYLCASSTLAGNPNEQFFGPGTRLTVL.